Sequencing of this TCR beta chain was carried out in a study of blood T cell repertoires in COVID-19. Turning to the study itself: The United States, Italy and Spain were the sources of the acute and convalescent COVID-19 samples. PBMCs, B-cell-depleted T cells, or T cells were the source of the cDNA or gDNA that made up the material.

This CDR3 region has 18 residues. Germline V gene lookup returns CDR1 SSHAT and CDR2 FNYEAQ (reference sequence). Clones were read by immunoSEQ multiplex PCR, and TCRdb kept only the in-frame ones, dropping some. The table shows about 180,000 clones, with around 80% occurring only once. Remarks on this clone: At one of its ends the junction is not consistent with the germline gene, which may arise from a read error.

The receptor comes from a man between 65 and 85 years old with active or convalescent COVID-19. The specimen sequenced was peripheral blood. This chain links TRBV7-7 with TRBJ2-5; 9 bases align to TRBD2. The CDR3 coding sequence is TGTGCTAGCAGCTTATCTAGCGGGACAATCCAGTCGCAAGAGACCCAGTACTTC. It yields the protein CASSLSSGTIQSQETQYF.